A selection of T cell receptor beta chains follows, all from one sample in a study of graft-versus-host responses after intestinal transplantation. No cognate antigen is known for these TCRs. Sequenced by immunoSEQ multiplex PCR; TCRdb stores in-frame clones only, minus some. There are tens of thousands of clones in the sample; 89% occur only once, and 0.5% to 0.8% lies in the top ten. The sequencing used unstimulated CD4+ T cells sorted from spleen or lymph node cells, collected before transplant. These receptor sequences come from a human donor who was the organ donor for an intestinal transplant. CDR3s include the opening cysteine and the closing phenylalanine or tryptophan. The order of the fields is D gene, V gene, J gene, clone size, CDR3 DNA, CDR3 protein. A D gene is named only where the DNA matches it firmly. Not all rows give a size; the values are once, few, many and, for expanded clones, a class.

>-|TRBV5-1|TRBJ2-1|-
TGCGCCAGCAGCTTGACCGGGAGTGGATCCTACAATGAGCAGTTCTTC
CASSLTGSGSYNEQFF
>-|TRBV5-4|TRBJ2-7|-
TGTGCCAGCAGCGTAAGTTCTGGCGGAGCCTACGAGCAGTACTTC
CASSVSSGGAYEQYF
>-|TRBV11-2|TRBJ2-7|-
TGTGCCAGCAGCTTAGTTCTCAGCGGCGCCTTCTCCTACGAGCAGTACTTC
CASSLVLSGAFSYEQYF
>TRBD1|TRBV28|TRBJ1-6|-
TGTGCCAGCAGTTTACGGGACAGGTCGGATTCACCCCTCCACTTT
CASSLRDRSDSPLHF
>TRBD1|TRBV28|TRBJ1-2|-
TGTGCCAGTCGAACAGGGGGCTATGGCTACACCTTC
CASRTGGYGYTF
>TRBD2|TRBV27|TRBJ2-7|-
TGTGCCAGCAGCCTCCGGACTAGCGGGAGTGTTCTCGAGCAGTACTTC
CASSLRTSGSVLEQYF
>TRBD2|TRBV27|TRBJ2-1|-
TGTGCCAGCAGAGGGGGTCCTAGCGGGAGGGGTGAGCAGTTCTTC
CASRGGPSGRGEQFF
>-|TRBV7-2|TRBJ2-3|-
TGTGCCAGCAGCTTAGCGGGACTTCACACAGATACGCAGTATTTT
CASSLAGLHTDTQYF
>-|TRBV7-2|TRBJ2-2|-
TGTGCCAGCAGCTTAGGACTTACGAACACCGGGGAGCTGTTTTTT
CASSLGLTNTGELFF
>-|TRBV7-2|TRBJ2-5|-
TGTGCCAGCAGCTTAGGGCAGGGAAGAAGAGAGACCCAGTACTTC
CASSLGQGRRETQYF
>TRBD2|TRBV6-6|TRBJ2-2|-
TGTGCCAGCATTAGCGGGACGCGAGATTCCGGGGAGCTGTTTTTT
CASISGTRDSGELFF
>TRBD2|TRBV7-2|TRBJ2-3|few
TGTGCCAGCAGCTTGCGGGAGACCGCAGATACGCAGTATTTT
CASSLRETADTQYF
>-|TRBV28|TRBJ1-5|-
TGTGCCAGCAGTTCACAGGGAAAAGGCAATCAGCCCCAGCATTTT
CASSSQGKGNQPQHF
>-|TRBV7-9|TRBJ2-1|-
TGTGCCAGCAGCCATGCGGGGGCCTTGGGTGGTGATGTCTTC
CASSHAGALGGDVF
>TRBD1|TRBV25-1|TRBJ2-5|-
TGTGCCAGCAGTACCGGACAGGGGATGGAGACCCAGTACTTC
CASSTGQGMETQYF
>TRBD2|TRBV11-2|TRBJ2-7|-
TGTGCCAGCAGCTTAAGGGGAGGGATGGTCTACGAGCAGTACTTC
CASSLRGGMVYEQYF
>-|TRBV6-1|TRBJ1-5|-
TGTGCCAGCATTGAAGGGGGGGACCAGCCCCAGCATTTT
CASIEGGDQPQHF
>TRBD1|TRBV29-1|TRBJ2-1|-
TGCAGCGTTGAAGGGCAGGGGGCTTGGGGGATCTACAATGAGCAGTTCTTC
CSVEGQGAWGIYNEQFF
>TRBD1|TRBV28|TRBJ1-5|-
TGTGCCAGCAGTTCCACTTCCGGGACAGGGTCGGGTCAGCCCCAGCATTTT
CASSSTSGTGSGQPQHF
>-|TRBV6-5|TRBJ2-7|-
TGTGCCAGCAGTTACCGCAGGGCCATTGAGCAGTACTTC
CASSYRRAIEQYF
>TRBD1|TRBV4-2|TRBJ1-5|-
TGTGCCAGCAGCCATCAGGGGGCTAGTCAGCCCCAGCATTTT
CASSHQGASQPQHF
>TRBD1|TRBV2|TRBJ1-5|-
TGTGCCAGCAGTGAAACAGGGGATCAGCCCCAGCATTTT
CASSETGDQPQHF
>-|TRBV5-1|TRBJ1-3|-
TGCGCCAGCAGCCCGTCGACAGCCATCTCTGGAAACACCATATATTTT
CASSPSTAISGNTIYF
>-|TRBV19|TRBJ1-5|-
TGTGCCGCCCGTGGGCAGTCTATCAATCAGCCCCAGCATTTT
CAARGQSINQPQHF
>TRBD1|TRBV11-3|TRBJ2-5|-
TGTGCCAGCAGCTTAGACAGGGGGCCACAAGAGACCCAGTACTTC
CASSLDRGPQETQYF
>TRBD1|TRBV7-2|TRBJ1-1|-
TGTGCCAGCAGCCGTCGGACAGGGGTAAACACTGAAGCTTTCTTT
CASSRRTGVNTEAFF
>TRBD1|TRBV30|TRBJ2-3|-
TGTGCCTCGGACGCGGACAGGCCTTTCCGGGCAGATACGCAGTATTTT
CASDADRPFRADTQYF
>-|TRBV30|TRBJ2-1|once
TGTGCCTGGAGCTGGACGGGGGCCTACAATGAGCAGTTCTTC
CAWSWTGAYNEQFF
>-|TRBV5-6|TRBJ2-1|-
TGTGCCAGCAGCTCCTGGACATCTCCGAGCTCCTACAATGAGCAGTTCTTC
CASSSWTSPSSYNEQFF
>-|TRBV5-1|TRBJ1-5|-
TGCGCCAGCAGCTTGGATGGGCAGAGCAATCAGCCCCAGCATTTT
CASSLDGQSNQPQHF
>-|TRBV6-4|TRBJ2-3|once
TGTGCCAGCAGTGAAGGGGCGGAGAGCACAGATACGCAGTATTTT
CASSEGAESTDTQYF
>-|TRBV5-6|TRBJ1-2|once
TGTGCCAGCAGCCTACAGCGGCCAAAAGAGGTCTATGGCTACACCTTC
CASSLQRPKEVYGYTF
>TRBD2|TRBV28|TRBJ2-7|-
TGTGCCAGCAGTTTAAGTCGGGGACTAGCGGGAAATTCCTACGAGCAGTACTTC
CASSLSRGLAGNSYEQYF
>-|TRBV7-2|TRBJ2-1|-
TGTGCCAGCAGCTATGCGGGCCAAATGGGAGTACGGGTCTACAATGAGCAGTTCTTC
CASSYAGQMGVRVYNEQFF
>-|TRBV12-1|TRBJ2-5|-
TGTGCCAGCAGCTGGACTAGCGGGAGAGAGACCCAGTACTTC
CASSWTSGRETQYF
>-|TRBV30|TRBJ2-4|-
TGTGCCCGAAGTACAGAAGCCAAAAACATTCAGTACTTC
CARSTEAKNIQYF
>-|TRBV5-4|TRBJ1-4|-
TGTGCCAGCAGCTTGTGGTTGGGGGGTGTATTCACTAATGAAAAACTGTTTTTT
CASSLWLGGVFTNEKLFF
>-|TRBV1|TRBJ2-1|-
TGCACCAGCAGCCAAGACCCTCAAGCGGGAGCGTACAATGAGCAGTTCTTC
CTSSQDPQAGAYNEQFF
>-|TRBV6-5|TRBJ2-7|-
TGTGCCAGCAGTTATTCAACTAGACCCTACGAGCAGTACTTC
CASSYSTRPYEQYF
>TRBD1|TRBV2|TRBJ1-2|-
TGTGCCAGCAGTGACGGGAGAGGGACAGGGTCCTTCTATGGCTACACCTTC
CASSDGRGTGSFYGYTF
>-|TRBV10-1|TRBJ2-7|-
TGCGCCAGCAGTGAGTACCCTTACAGGTACTCCTACGAGCAGTACTTC
CASSEYPYRYSYEQYF
>-|TRBV6-6|TRBJ2-5|once
TGTGCCAGCAGTTACTCGAGAGAGACCCAGTACTTC
CASSYSRETQYF